The text below deals with one TCR beta chain. Its target is not known. This record comes from a study of T cell repertoires in cytomegalovirus infection. Study overall: Recently identified HLA-C-restricted CMV epitopes were used, and well-studied HLA-B-restricted CMV epitopes were used as well. In public TCR beta signatures, there were indications of both CMV infection and matching HLA type.

General study points: Of the TCR beta families, the public ones yielded a cumulative frequency that identified carriers of CMV plus the relevant HLA. The ex vivo response showed dominance by HLA-C-restricted CMV-specific TCR beta clonotypes.

TCRdb redid the calling of the reads with MiXCR, one entry per CDR3 protein. The table has about 920,000 distinct CDR3 sequences, less than 40% seen once; the top ten hold around 15%. This CDR3 comprises 17 residues. Germline CDR1 reads LNHDA; CDR2 reads SQIVND (reference sequence). V was pared by 0 bases and J by 7 bases, with 20 bases between. The chain uses TRBV19 and TRBJ2-3; a weak D match, TRBD1 (5 bases). The sequencing used cultured CD8+ T cells from PBMCs, collected from culture after CMV antigen stimulation. The source is a human donor in good health (CMV status not recorded). Some clones in this sample may be carry-over from other donors' samples. CDR3 nucleotides: TGTGCCAGTAGTATAGATCTGGGGCCGGATCTGGGAAATACGCAGTATTTT. This translates into CASSIDLGPDLGNTQYF.